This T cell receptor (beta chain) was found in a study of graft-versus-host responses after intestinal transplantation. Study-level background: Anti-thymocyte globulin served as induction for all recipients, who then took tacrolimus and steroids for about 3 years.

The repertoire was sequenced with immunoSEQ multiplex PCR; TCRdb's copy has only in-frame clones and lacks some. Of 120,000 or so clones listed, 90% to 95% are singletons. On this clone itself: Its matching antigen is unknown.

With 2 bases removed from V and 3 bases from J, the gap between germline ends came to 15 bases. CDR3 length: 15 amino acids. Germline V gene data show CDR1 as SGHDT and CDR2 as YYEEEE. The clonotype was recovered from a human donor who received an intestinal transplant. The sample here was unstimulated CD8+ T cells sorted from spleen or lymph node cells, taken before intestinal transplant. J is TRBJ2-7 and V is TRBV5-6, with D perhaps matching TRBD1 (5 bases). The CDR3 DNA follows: TGTGCCAGCAGCTTAGGGGCCTTCATTTTCTACGAGCAGTACTTC. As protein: CASSLGAFIFYEQYF.